These 25 T cell receptor beta chains originate from one sample sequenced in a study of blood T cell repertoires in COVID-19. The assay was immunoSEQ multiplex PCR, and TCRdb's table has in-frame clones only and misses some. The sample lists 100,000 or so clones, 88% occurring once. Sequenced input: peripheral blood. The receptor source for this set is a woman in her fifties or sixties with acute or convalescent COVID-19.

This clone was detected only once. The chain combines TRBV11-3 with TRBJ2-3, with 10 bases fitting TRBD1. There are 15 residues in the CDR3. The germline V gene has CDR1 SGHNT and CDR2 YENEEA. V was pared by 5 bases and J by 1 base, with 3 bases of the junction left unmatched. This CDR3 reads CASSDRGRGTDTQYF. For the CDR3, the DNA is TGTGCCAGCAGCGACAGGGGGCGCGGCACAGATACGCAGTATTTT.

This chain uses TRBV15 with TRBJ2-1; 8 nucleotides agree with TRBD2. The V segment lost 2 bases and the J segment 8 bases; nucleotides outside the gene matches: 5. The CDR3 runs 14 residues. Germline-derived CDR1 and CDR2 are LNHNV and YYDKDF (reference sequence). The CDR3 sequence: CATSRSREGYEQFF. The CDR3 DNA reads TGTGCCACCAGCAGATCCCGGGAGGGTTATGAGCAGTTCTTC.

The V gene is TRBV3-1 (or the pseudogene TRBV3-2), the J gene TRBJ2-3, with 8 positions matching TRBD2. Germline V gives CDR1 LGHDT, CDR2 YNNKEL (reference sequence). J gave up 1 base and V 4 bases, and 4 bases lay outside the gene matches. The CDR3 has 15 amino acids. This CDR3 is CASSPGGLGTDTQYF. CDR3 DNA sequence: TGTGCCAGCAGCCCGGGGGGACTAGGCACAGATACGCAGTATTTT.

This clone was seen more than once but under ten times. The rearrangement links TRBV3-1 (or the pseudogene TRBV3-2) to TRBJ2-6; TRBD1 aligns across 8 bases. Germline CDR1 is LGHDT and CDR2 is YNNKEL (reference sequence). Losses at the gene ends were 2 bases for V and 0 bases for J; bases not matched to a gene: 9. The CDR3 runs to 19 residues. The CDR3 bases are TGTGCCAGCAGCCAAAGGGGGGACAGGTACCTCTCTGGGGCCAACGTCCTGACTTTC. Translating gives CASSQRGDRYLSGANVLTF.

The chain combines TRBV3-1 (or the pseudogene TRBV3-2) with TRBJ1-4; D remains ambiguous. V was clipped by 0 bases and J by 15 bases, with 8 bases between them. Germline V gives CDR1 LGHDT, CDR2 YNNKEL (reference sequence). This CDR3 region has 11 residues. This chain's CDR3 is CASSQEWALFF. CDR3 nucleotides: TGTGCCAGCAGCCAAGAGTGGGCGTTGTTTTTT.

The J gene is TRBJ2-1, the V gene TRBV20-1, with 14 bases lining up with TRBD2. CDR3 length: 16 amino acids. From germline, CDR1 is DFQATT and CDR2 SNEGSKA (reference sequence). The ends lost 3 bases at V and 3 bases at J; junction bases unmatched: 4. CDR3 bases: TGCAGTGCTAGTACCGGGACTAGCGGGGGCTACAATGAGCAGTTCTTC. The encoded protein is CSASTGTSGGYNEQFF.

The chain couples TRBV5-1 to TRBJ1-1, with 8 bases aligning to TRBD1. The CDR3 is 14 amino acids. Germline V gene sequence: CDR1 SGHRS, CDR2 YFSETQ. V shed 4 bases, J shed 8 bases, and the junction held 10 bases outside the gene matches. The CDR3 sequence: CASSQAGQAMEAFF. The CDR3 DNA sequence: TGCGCCAGCAGCCAGGCGGGACAGGCGATGGAAGCTTTCTTT.

V is TRBV19 and J is TRBJ1-1, with D tentatively TRBD1 (6 bases). The CDR3 is 12 residues long. V gave up 5 bases and J gave up 5 bases, with 9 bases separating them. Per germline, CDR1 LNHDA and CDR2 SQIVND (reference sequence). The CDR3 nucleotides are TGTGCCAGTAGTGTTACAGGGACTGAAGCTTTCTTT. It specifies CASSVTGTEAFF.

The gene calls are TRBV7-3 and TRBJ2-2; D uncertain. V dropped 5 bases and J dropped 5 bases, with 12 bases sitting between them. There are 14 residues in the CDR3. Germline V gene data show CDR1 as SGHTA and CDR2 as FQGTGA. The CDR3 loop is CASSPLDPTGELFF. DNA of the CDR3: TGTGCCAGCAGCCCCCTAGATCCTACCGGGGAGCTGTTTTTT.

The genes are TRBV7-6 and TRBJ2-3; perhaps TRBD1 as D (6 bases). CDR3 length: 14 residues. V lost 3 bases to trimming and J lost 6 bases, with 13 bases between them. Germline V gene data show CDR1 as SGHVS and CDR2 as FNYEAQ. This CDR3 is CASSFGRGSDTQYF. In DNA form, the CDR3 reads TGTGCCAGCAGCTTCGGCAGGGGATCTGATACGCAGTATTTT.

The chain is built from TRBV6-2 or TRBV6-3 and TRBJ2-7; 8 nucleotides align to TRBD1. Germline CDR1 MNHEY, CDR2 SVGEGT. Losses at the gene ends were 2 bases for V and 1 base for J; bases not matched to a gene: 7. The CDR3 contains 16 residues. The CDR3 DNA sequence: TGTGCCAGCAGTTACCGGACAGGGTCAGGGTCCTACGAGCAGTACGTC. This sequence encodes CASSYRTGSGSYEQYV.

V gene TRBV28 combines with J gene TRBJ1-1; the D is unclear. The CDR3 spans 13 residues. Per the germline V gene, CDR1 is MDHEN and CDR2 is SYDVKM. Trimming stripped 1 base from V and 1 base from J, with 4 bases between. The CDR3 sequence is CASSLYGNTEAFF. DNA of the CDR3: TGTGCCAGCAGTTTATACGGGAACACTGAAGCTTTCTTT.

This chain connects TRBV6-6 to TRBJ1-5, with 9 bases that match TRBD1. This CDR3 comprises 14 residues. Germline trimming cut 5 bases from V and 6 bases from J; bases unmatched to any gene: 5. CDR1 is MNHNY and CDR2 is SVGAGI in the germline V gene (reference sequence). The CDR3 DNA sequence: TGTGCCAGCAGTCTCGGACAGGGGCTTCAGCCCCAGCATTTT. Its protein product is CASSLGQGLQPQHF.

Concerning this clone: A junction boundary mismatches the germline segment, possibly from a read error. This chain connects TRBV11-2 to TRBJ1-2; D is unclear. Germline V gives CDR1 SGHAT, CDR2 FQNNGV. The CDR3 covers 12 residues. This chain's CDR3 is CASSLDGFADFF. CDR3 bases: TGTGCCAGCAGCTTAGACGGGTTCGCTGACTTCTTC. The whole variable domain, remainder taken from reference TRBV11-2 and TRBJ1-2, is EAGVAQSPRYKIIEKRQSVAFWCNPISGHATLYWYQQILGQGPKLLIQFQNNGVVDDSQLPKDRFSAERLKGVDSTLKIQPAKLEDSAVYLCASSLDGFADFFGSGTRLTVV.

This rearrangement joins TRBV6-2 or TRBV6-3 to TRBJ2-5; D not certain. The V gene lost 6 bases and the J gene lost 5 bases, with 7 bases spanning the gap. The CDR3 has 11 amino acids. Germline CDR1 MNHEY, CDR2 SVGEGT. The CDR3 region has the DNA TGTGCCAGCAGCCCCCAGGAGACCCAGTACTTC. Translated: CASSPQETQYF.

This clone was detected once. The chain employs TRBV6-6 and TRBJ1-5, with D unresolved. The ends were cut back, 2 bases at V and 4 bases at J, with 15 bases in the middle. The CDR3 is 16 residues long. Germline V gives CDR1 MNHNY, CDR2 SVGAGI (reference sequence). The CDR3 DNA is TGTGCCAGCAGTTACCTTTACCGGGAGCCGAATCAGCCCCAGCATTTT. Encoded protein: CASSYLYREPNQPQHF.

V gene TRBV7-6 combines with J gene TRBJ1-5; D is unresolved. V was shortened by 2 bases and J by 3 bases, with 11 bases between the two germline ends. The CDR3 length is 15 residues. The germline CDR1 and CDR2 sequences are SGHVS and FNYEAQ. CDR3 sequence reads: CASSLSAGLNQPQHF. Written as DNA, the CDR3 is TGTGCCAGCAGCTTAAGCGCCGGACTCAATCAGCCCCAGCATTTT. Together with reference TRBV7-6 and TRBJ1-5, the CDR3 gives the full variable domain: GAGVSQSPRYKVTKRGQDVALRCDPISGHVSLYWYRQALGQGPEFLTYFNYEAQQDKSGLPNDRFSAERPEGSISTLTIQRTEQRDSAMYRCASSLSAGLNQPQHFGDGTRLSIL.

The table lists this clone with a count of one. V gene TRBV6-1 combines with J gene TRBJ2-3; D call uncertain. Germline V CDR1 and CDR2: MNHNS, SASEGT. The CDR3 totals 13 residues. Trimming took off 3 bases at V and 6 bases at J, with 10 bases between the two ends. In nucleotides, the CDR3 is TGTGCCAGCAGTGAGGTTGGAGTCGATACGCAGTATTTT. Translated: CASSEVGVDTQYF.

J is TRBJ2-1 and V is TRBV19; possibly TRBD1 for D (7 bases). In germline, CDR1 is LNHDA, CDR2 SQIVND (reference sequence). V was clipped by 1 base and J by 9 bases, with 13 bases between them. This CDR3 has 14 amino acids. Here the CDR3 reads CASSIGGGGGEQFF. CDR3 nucleotide sequence: TGTGCCAGTAGTATAGGTGGAGGGGGCGGTGAGCAGTTCTTC.

The V call is TRBV14, the J call TRBJ2-2, with 9 bases fitting TRBD2. This CDR3 contains 15 residues. Germline CDR1 SGHDN, CDR2 FVKESK. V gave up 2 bases and J gave up 5 bases; unmatched junction bases: 3. The CDR3 DNA sequence: TGTGCCAGCAGCCAACGTAGCGGGAGAACCGGGGAGCTGTTTTTT. Translated, it gives CASSQRSGRTGELFF.

This sequence joins TRBV28 and TRBJ2-7; D gene uncertain. Germline CDR1 is MDHEN and CDR2 is SYDVKM. Trimming pared 3 bases from V and 4 bases from J, leaving 10 bases between. The CDR3 contains 13 residues. The CDR3 DNA reads TGTGCCAGCAGTTTGGGCCCCCTATACGAGCAGTACGTC. Translation gives CASSLGPLYEQYV.

The chain is built from TRBV10-2 and TRBJ2-3; 7 nucleotides align to TRBD2. Looked up from germline, CDR1 is WSHSY and CDR2 is SAAADI. There are 17 residues in the CDR3. V lost 0 bases to trimming and J lost 2 bases; unmatched junction nucleotides: 8. The CDR3 DNA reads as TGCGCCAGCAGTGAGTCCCGTGGGGGACTACTCACAGATACGCAGTATTTT. It specifies CASSESRGGLLTDTQYF.

The genes are TRBV7-9 and TRBJ1-2, with TRBD1 identical over 7 bases. The trim removed 5 bases at V and 2 bases at J, leaving 8 bases unmatched. CDR3 length: 15 residues. In germline, CDR1 is SEHNR, CDR2 FQNEAQ (reference sequence). CDR3 bases: TGTGCCAGCAGCGCCCTAGGGGGCACCAACTATGGCTACACCTTC. The encoded protein is CASSALGGTNYGYTF.

This clone showed up just a few times. This rearrangement joins TRBV11-2 to TRBJ2-1; 7 positions agree with TRBD2. This CDR3 has 16 residues. Germline V gene data show CDR1 as SGHAT and CDR2 as FQNNGV. J gave up 3 bases and V 3 bases, and 8 bases lay outside the gene matches. The CDR3 here is CASSLRLAANYNEQFF. The CDR3 DNA sequence: TGTGCCAGCAGCTTGAGACTAGCAGCAAACTACAATGAGCAGTTCTTC.

The chain joins TRBV6-4 to TRBJ2-1; 12 bases fit TRBD2. Germline V lookup: CDR1 MRHNA, CDR2 SNTAGT. The CDR3 sequence is 14 residues long. The junction had 6 bases not matched to a gene; V was cut back by 5 bases and J by 10 bases. The CDR3 sequence is CASSPTSGSREQFF. The DNA of the CDR3 is TGTGCCAGCAGTCCGACTAGCGGGAGTAGGGAGCAGTTCTTC.